Described below is a single T cell receptor (beta chain) sequence and its context. The data derive from a study of CD8 T cells in Susac syndrome. The CDR3 contains 12 residues. Germline-derived CDR1 and CDR2 are MDHEN and SYDVKM. V was clipped by 3 bases and J by 9 bases, with 9 bases between them. After extraction with the RNeasy kit, roughly 0.45 to 1 ug of the RNA was reverse transcribed using random hexamers. The amplification used immunoSEQ multiplex PCR on TCR beta CDR3; it spanned 54 Vbeta and 13 Jbeta. TCRdb called the immunoSEQ multiplex PCR reads again in MiXCR, with one record for every CDR3 protein. The sample has some 140,000 distinct CDR3 sequences, approximately 95% seen once.

J is TRBJ2-1 and V is TRBV28; D is undetermined. The source material was CD8+ T cells from PBMCs. The TCR comes from a human donor with Susac syndrome. This CDR3 is CASSFPAPEQFF. The CDR3 nucleotides read TGTGCCAGCAGTTTTCCTGCTCCTGAGCAGTTCTTC.